The rows below give T cell receptor beta chains drawn from one sample of a study of long-term antiretroviral therapy in people with HIV. Method: immunoSEQ multiplex PCR; TCRdb's copy keeps in-frame clones and lacks some. The repertoire has about 23,000 clones, approximately 86% of them found once; the top ten carry approximately 12%. The sample here was unsorted PBMCs, taken 1.6 years after starting antiretroviral therapy. These receptors all come from a man between 35 and 55 years old with HIV. CDR3s include the opening cysteine and the closing phenylalanine or tryptophan. The order of the fields is V gene, J gene, CDR3 protein.

>TRBV7-2|TRBJ2-3
CASSLGTGGELRADTQYF
>TRBV19|TRBJ1-5
CASSMVPVLANQPQHF
>TRBV11-2|TRBJ2-7
CASSFGGTYEQYF
>TRBV5-6|TRBJ2-2
CASSLFLNTGELFF
>TRBV5-1|TRBJ2-2
CASSLERAENTGELFF
>TRBV6-6|TRBJ1-3
CASSYTGQGRGNTIYF
>TRBV19|TRBJ2-1
CASSKTSGNSYNEQFF
>TRBV5-8|TRBJ1-5
CASSHRQQGASNQPQHF
>TRBV10-3|TRBJ1-2
CAIADRGGYTF
>TRBV6-5|TRBJ1-1
CASRPGGGHTEAFF
>TRBV25-1|TRBJ2-6
CASSPHHGSGANVLTF